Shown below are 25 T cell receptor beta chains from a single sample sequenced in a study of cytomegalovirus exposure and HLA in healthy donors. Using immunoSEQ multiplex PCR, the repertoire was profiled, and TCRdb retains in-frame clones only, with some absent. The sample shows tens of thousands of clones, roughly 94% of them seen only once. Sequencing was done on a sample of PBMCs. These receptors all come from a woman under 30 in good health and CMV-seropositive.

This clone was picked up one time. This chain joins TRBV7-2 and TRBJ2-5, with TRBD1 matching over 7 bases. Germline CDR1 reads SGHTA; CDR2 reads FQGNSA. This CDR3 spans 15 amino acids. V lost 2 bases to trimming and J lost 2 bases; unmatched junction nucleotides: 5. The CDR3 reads CASSLKWDRQETQYF. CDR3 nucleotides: TGTGCCAGCAGCTTAAAATGGGACAGACAAGAGACCCAGTACTTC.

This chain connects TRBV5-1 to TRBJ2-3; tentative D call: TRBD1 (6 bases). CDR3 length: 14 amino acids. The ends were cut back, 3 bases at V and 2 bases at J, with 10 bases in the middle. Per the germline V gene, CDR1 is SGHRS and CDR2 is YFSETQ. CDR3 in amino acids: CASSSQGDTDTQYF. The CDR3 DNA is TGCGCCAGCAGCTCACAGGGAGACACAGATACGCAGTATTTT.

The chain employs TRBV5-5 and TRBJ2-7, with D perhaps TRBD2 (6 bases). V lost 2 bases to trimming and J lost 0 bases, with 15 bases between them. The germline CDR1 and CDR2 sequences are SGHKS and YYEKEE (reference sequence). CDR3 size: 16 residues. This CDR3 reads CASSFCGRCFSYEQYF. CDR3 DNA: TGTGCCAGCAGCTTTTGTGGGAGGTGCTTCTCCTACGAGCAGTACTTC.

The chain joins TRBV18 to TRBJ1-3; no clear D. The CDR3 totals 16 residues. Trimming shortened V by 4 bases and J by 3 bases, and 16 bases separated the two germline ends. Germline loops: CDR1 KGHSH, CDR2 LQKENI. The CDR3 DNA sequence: TGTGCCAGCTCACGCAGTATCGGTGACTTTGGAAACACCATATATTTT. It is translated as CASSRSIGDFGNTIYF.

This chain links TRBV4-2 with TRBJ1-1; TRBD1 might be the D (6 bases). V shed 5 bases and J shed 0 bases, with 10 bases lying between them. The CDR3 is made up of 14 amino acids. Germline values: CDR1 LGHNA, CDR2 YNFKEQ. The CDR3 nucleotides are TGTGCCAGCAGCTATGACAGGCTGAACACTGAAGCTTTCTTT. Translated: CASSYDRLNTEAFF.

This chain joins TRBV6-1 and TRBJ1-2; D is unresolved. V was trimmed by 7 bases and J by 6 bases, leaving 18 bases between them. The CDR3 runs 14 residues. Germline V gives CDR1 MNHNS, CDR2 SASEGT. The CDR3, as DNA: TGTGCCAGCATTTATACCGTTGGCGGTGATGGCTACACCTTC. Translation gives CASIYTVGGDGYTF.

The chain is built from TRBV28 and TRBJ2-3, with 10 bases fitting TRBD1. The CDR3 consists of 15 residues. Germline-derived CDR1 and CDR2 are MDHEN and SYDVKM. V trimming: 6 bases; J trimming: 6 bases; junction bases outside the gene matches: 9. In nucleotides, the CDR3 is TGTGCCAGCAGGTTGGAGGGACAGGGGATTGATACGCAGTATTTT. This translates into CASRLEGQGIDTQYF. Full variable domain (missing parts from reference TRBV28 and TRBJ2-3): DVKVTQSSRYLVKRTGEKVFLECVQDMDHENMFWYRQDPGLGLRLIYFSYDVKMKEKGDIPEGYSVSREKKERFSLILESASTNQTSMYLCASRLEGQGIDTQYFGPGTRLTVL.

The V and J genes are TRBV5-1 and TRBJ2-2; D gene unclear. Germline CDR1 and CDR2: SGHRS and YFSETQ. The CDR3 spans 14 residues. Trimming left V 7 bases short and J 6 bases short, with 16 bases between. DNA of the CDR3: TGCGCCAGCCGGCCCCTCGGGTCGGCCGGGGAGCTGTTTTTT. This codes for CASRPLGSAGELFF. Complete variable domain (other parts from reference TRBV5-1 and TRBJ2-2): KAGVTQTPRYLIKTRGQQVTLSCSPISGHRSVSWYQQTPGQGLQFLFEYFSETQRNKGNFPGRFSGRQFSNSRSEMNVSTLELGDSALYLCASRPLGSAGELFFGEGSRLTVL.

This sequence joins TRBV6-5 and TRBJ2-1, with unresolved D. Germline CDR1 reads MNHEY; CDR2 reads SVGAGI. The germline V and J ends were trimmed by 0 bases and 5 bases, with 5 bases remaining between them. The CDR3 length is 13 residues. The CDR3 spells CASSYSGNNEQFF. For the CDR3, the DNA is TGTGCCAGCAGTTACTCGGGCAACAATGAGCAGTTCTTC.

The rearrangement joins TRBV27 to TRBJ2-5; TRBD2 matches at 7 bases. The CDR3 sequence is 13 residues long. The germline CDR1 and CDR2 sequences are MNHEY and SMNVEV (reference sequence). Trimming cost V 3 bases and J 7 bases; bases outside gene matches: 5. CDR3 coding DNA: TGTGCCAGCAGTTTGGGGAGGGAGGGGACCCAGTACTTC. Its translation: CASSLGREGTQYF.

The CDR3 sequence is CASEGQGSNEQFF. The CDR3, as DNA: TGTGCCAGTGAGGGACAGGGCTCGAATGAGCAGTTCTTC. This sequence joins TRBV19 and TRBJ2-1; 9 bases map to TRBD1. The CDR3 length is 13 residues. J lost 7 bases, V lost 8 bases, and 6 bases had no gene match. Germline loops: CDR1 LNHDA, CDR2 SQIVND (reference sequence).

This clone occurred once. Written as DNA, the CDR3 is TGTGCCAGCAGCTACACTAGCGGTCACAATGAGCAGTTCTTC. It encodes CASSYTSGHNEQFF. The chain combines TRBV7-6 with TRBJ2-1, with TRBD2 matching over 8 bases. Per the germline V gene, CDR1 is SGHVS and CDR2 is FNYEAQ. The CDR3 spans 14 residues. J was trimmed by 5 bases and V by 4 bases; bases with no gene match: 4.

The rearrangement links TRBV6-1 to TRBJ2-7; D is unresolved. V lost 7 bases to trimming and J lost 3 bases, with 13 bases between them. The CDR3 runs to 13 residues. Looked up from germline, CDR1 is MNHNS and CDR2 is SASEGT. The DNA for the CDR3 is TGTGCCAGCATCGCTGGGCAGGTCTACGAGCAGTACTTC. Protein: CASIAGQVYEQYF.

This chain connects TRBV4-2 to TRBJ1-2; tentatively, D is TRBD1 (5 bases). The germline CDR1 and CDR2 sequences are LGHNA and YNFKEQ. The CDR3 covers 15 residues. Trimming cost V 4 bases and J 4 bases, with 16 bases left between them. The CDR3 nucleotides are TGTGCCAGCAGCCCAGGAAGGACAATCGGCTATGGCTACACCTTC. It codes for CASSPGRTIGYGYTF.

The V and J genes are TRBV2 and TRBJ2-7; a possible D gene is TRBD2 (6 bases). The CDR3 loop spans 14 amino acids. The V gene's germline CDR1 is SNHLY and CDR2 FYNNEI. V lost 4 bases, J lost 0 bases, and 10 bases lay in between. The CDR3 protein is CASSARGYSYEQYF. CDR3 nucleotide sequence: TGTGCCAGCAGTGCCCGGGGGTACTCCTACGAGCAGTACTTC.

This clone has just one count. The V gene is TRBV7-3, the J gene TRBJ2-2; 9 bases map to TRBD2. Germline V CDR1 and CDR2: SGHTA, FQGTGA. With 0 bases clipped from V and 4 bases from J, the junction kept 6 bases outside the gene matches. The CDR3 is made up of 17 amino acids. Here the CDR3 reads CASSLTIAGDSTGELFF. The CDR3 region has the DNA TGTGCCAGCAGCTTAACGATAGCGGGAGACAGCACCGGGGAGCTGTTTTTT.

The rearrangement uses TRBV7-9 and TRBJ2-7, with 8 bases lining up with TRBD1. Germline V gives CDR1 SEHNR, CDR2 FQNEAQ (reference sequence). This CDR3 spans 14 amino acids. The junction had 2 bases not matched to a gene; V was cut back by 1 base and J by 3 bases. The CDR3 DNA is TGTGCCAGCAGCTTAGTGGACAGGGTCTACGAGCAGTACTTC. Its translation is CASSLVDRVYEQYF.

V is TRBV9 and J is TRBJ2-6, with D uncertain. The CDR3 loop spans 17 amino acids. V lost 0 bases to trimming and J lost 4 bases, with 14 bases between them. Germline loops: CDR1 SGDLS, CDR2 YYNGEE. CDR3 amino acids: CASSVDPPTAGANVLTF. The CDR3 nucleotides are TGTGCCAGCAGCGTAGATCCACCTACCGCCGGGGCCAACGTCCTGACTTTC.

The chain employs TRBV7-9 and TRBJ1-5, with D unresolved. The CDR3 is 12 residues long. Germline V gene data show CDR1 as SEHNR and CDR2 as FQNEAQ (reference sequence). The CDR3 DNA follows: TGTGCTTGCGCTGATAGCAATCAGCCCCAGCATTTT. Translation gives CACADSNQPQHF. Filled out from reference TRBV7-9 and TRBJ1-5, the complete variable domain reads DTGVSQNPRHKITKRGQNVTFRCDPISEHNRLYWYRQTLGQGPEFLTYFQNEAQLEKSRLLSDRFSAERPKGSFSTLEIQRTEQGDSAMYLCACADSNQPQHFGDGTRLSIL.

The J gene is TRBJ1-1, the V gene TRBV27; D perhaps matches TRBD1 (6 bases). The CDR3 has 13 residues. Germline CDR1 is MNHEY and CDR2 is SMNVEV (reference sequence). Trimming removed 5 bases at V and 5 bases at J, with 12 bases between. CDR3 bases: TGTGCCAGCAGTCCCACAGGGTTGACTGAAGCTTTCTTT. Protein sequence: CASSPTGLTEAFF.

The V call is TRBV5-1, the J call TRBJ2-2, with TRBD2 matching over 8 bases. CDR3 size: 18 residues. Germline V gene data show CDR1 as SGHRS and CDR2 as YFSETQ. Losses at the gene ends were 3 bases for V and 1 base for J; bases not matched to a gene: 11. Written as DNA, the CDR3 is TGCGCCAGCAGCTCCGAAAGGGCGGGGGGTCTGAACACCGGGGAGCTGTTTTTT. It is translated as CASSSERAGGLNTGELFF.

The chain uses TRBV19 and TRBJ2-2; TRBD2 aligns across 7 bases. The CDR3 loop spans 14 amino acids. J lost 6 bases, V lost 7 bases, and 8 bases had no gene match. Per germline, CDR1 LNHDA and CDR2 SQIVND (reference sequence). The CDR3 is CASTWGGPAGELFF. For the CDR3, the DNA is TGTGCCAGTACCTGGGGAGGGCCGGCCGGGGAGCTGTTTTTT. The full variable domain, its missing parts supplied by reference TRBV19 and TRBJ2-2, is DGGITQSPKYLFRKEGQNVTLSCEQNLNHDAMYWYRQDPGQGLRLIYYSQIVNDFQKGDIAEGYSVSREKKESFPLTVTSAQKNPTAFYLCASTWGGPAGELFFGEGSRLTVL.

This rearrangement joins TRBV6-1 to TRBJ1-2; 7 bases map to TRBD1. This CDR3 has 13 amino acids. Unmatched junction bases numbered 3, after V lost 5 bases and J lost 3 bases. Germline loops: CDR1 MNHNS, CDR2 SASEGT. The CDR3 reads CASSPTGDYGYTF. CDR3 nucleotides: TGTGCCAGCAGTCCTACAGGGGACTATGGCTACACCTTC.

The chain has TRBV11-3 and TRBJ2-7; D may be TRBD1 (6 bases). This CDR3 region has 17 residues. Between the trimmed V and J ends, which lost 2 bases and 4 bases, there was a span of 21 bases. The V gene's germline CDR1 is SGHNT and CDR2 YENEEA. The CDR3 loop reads CASSLITLARGSYEQYF. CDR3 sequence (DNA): TGTGCCAGCAGCTTAATCACCCTCGCGAGGGGGAGTTACGAGCAGTACTTC.

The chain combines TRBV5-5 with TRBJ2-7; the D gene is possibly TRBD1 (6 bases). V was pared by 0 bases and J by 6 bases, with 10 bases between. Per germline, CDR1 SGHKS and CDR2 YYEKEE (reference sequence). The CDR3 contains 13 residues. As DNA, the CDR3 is TGTGCCAGCAGCTTGGACAGGGTGGGCGAGCAGTACTTC. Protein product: CASSLDRVGEQYF.